These T cell receptor beta chains were read from a single sample in a study of shared clonotypes between healthy human individuals. TCRdb keeps only in-frame clones here, not all; method: immunoSEQ multiplex PCR. This table has around 2,000,000 clones, 85% to 95% appearing once. Sample: naive CD4+ T cells sorted from blood. These receptors were taken from a man aged 18 to 29 in good health. CDR3s include the opening cysteine and the closing phenylalanine or tryptophan. Fields, in order: V gene, clone size, D gene, J gene, CDR3 DNA, CDR3 protein. A D gene is named only where the DNA matches it firmly. Clone size is not always given. Where it is, it says once, few, many or a class for expanded clones.

TRBV29-1	once	-	TRBJ1-4	TGCAGCGTTGGATTTAGCGGACAGAGGATTGAAAAACTGTTTTTT	CSVGFSGQRIEKLFF
TRBV19	-	TRBD2	TRBJ2-7	TGTGCCAGTAGTGGGACTAGTTTCTACGAGCAGTACTTC	CASSGTSFYEQYF
TRBV7-6	-	-	TRBJ2-5	TGTGCCAGCAGCTCCATGACAGGAAGCCAAGAGACCCAGTACTTC	CASSSMTGSQETQYF
TRBV28	-	TRBD1	TRBJ1-1	TGTGCCAGCGGCCCGACAGGGGTTTTCACTGAAGCTTTCTTT	CASGPTGVFTEAFF
TRBV6-5	-	TRBD2	TRBJ2-7	TGTGCCAGCACCTCGCCTAGCGGGGCGCAGTACTTC	CASTSPSGAQYF
TRBV2	-	-	TRBJ1-5	TGTGCCAGCAGTGACGCAGCGGAGCCCCAGCATTTT	CASSDAAEPQHF
TRBV19	-	-	TRBJ1-5	TGTGCCAGTAGTATCCTGATTAGCAATCAGCCCCAGCATTTT	CASSILISNQPQHF
TRBV6-4	-	TRBD2	TRBJ2-1	TGTGCCAGCAGTGAGGGGGCTAGCGGGAGGAATGAGCAGTTCTTC	CASSEGASGRNEQFF
TRBV5-8	-	TRBD1	TRBJ1-1	TGTGCCAGCAGCCCCAGGGGGCGGACCGATTTCTTCTTT	CASSPRGRTDFFF
TRBV2	-	-	TRBJ2-5	TGTGCCAGCAGTAGGACAGGCGGGGACCAAGAGACCCAGTACTTC	CASSRTGGDQETQYF
TRBV18	-	-	TRBJ1-1	TGTGCCAGCTCACCACTTCGCGGGGGAGGAGGGACTGAAGCTTTCTTT	CASSPLRGGGGTEAFF
TRBV9	-	TRBD1	TRBJ1-6	TGTGCCAGCAGCGTGGGACAGGGGATCTCGAGCTCCTATAATTCACCCCTCCACTTT	CASSVGQGISSSYNSPLHF
TRBV5-4	-	TRBD1	TRBJ2-5	TGTGCCAGCAGCTGGAGTGCGGCAGGGGGCTCCCAGACCCAGTACTTC	CASSWSAAGGSQTQYF
TRBV28	-	TRBD1	TRBJ1-2	TGTGCCAGCAGTTCACTCCGGGACAGGGGGCGGGCGAACTATGGCTACACCTTC	CASSSLRDRGRANYGYTF
TRBV6-1	-	-	TRBJ1-5	TGTGCCAGCAGGGGGAGGACAGTGGATCAGCCCCAGCATTTT	CASRGRTVDQPQHF
TRBV2	-	-	TRBJ2-7	TGTGCCACAGGACAGAATTCCTACGAGCAGTACTTC	CATGQNSYEQYF
TRBV5-4	-	-	TRBJ2-6	TGTGCCAGCAGCTTGGGACAGTTCTCTGGGGCCAACGTCCTGACTTTC	CASSLGQFSGANVLTF
TRBV2	-	-	TRBJ1-5	TGTGCCAGCAGTACCCCACAGGGAGGGGGTAACGGTCAGCCCCAGCATTTT	CASSTPQGGGNGQPQHF
TRBV18	-	-	TRBJ2-2	TGTGCCAGCTCACCAATGTCAGGGCCCGGCGGGGAGCTGTTTTTT	CASSPMSGPGGELFF
TRBV5-4	-	-	TRBJ2-5	TGTGCCAGCAGCTTGGGACTATCCCAAGAGACCCAGTACTTC	CASSLGLSQETQYF
TRBV5-6	-	-	TRBJ2-1	TGTGCCAGCAGCTGGCAGGGTGTAAATGAGCAGTTCTTC	CASSWQGVNEQFF
TRBV28	once	-	TRBJ1-5	TGTGCCAGCACCGGGGGGGGCAGCTATCAGCCCCAGCATTTT	CASTGGGSYQPQHF
TRBV10-1	-	-	TRBJ1-5	TGCGCCAGCAAAAGCAGGGCGGTCTATAGCAATCAGCCCCAGCATTTT	CASKSRAVYSNQPQHF
TRBV7-2	-	-	TRBJ2-7	TGTGCCAGCAGCAATATGATGGGAGACGAGCAGTACTTC	CASSNMMGDEQYF
TRBV5-4	-	TRBD1	TRBJ1-2	TGTGCCAGCAGCTTGGGGGGAGTACAGGGGAACTATGGCTACACCTTC	CASSLGGVQGNYGYTF
TRBV28	-	TRBD2	TRBJ2-3	TGTGCCAGCGGGCTAGCGGGAGATTTGGGCACGCAGTATTTT	CASGLAGDLGTQYF
TRBV7-9	-	-	TRBJ1-2	TGTGCCAGCAGCTTAGCGGGTCCCGGGCCCGTCGCTGGCTACACCTTC	CASSLAGPGPVAGYTF
TRBV6-5	-	-	TRBJ2-5	TGTGCCAGCAGTTACTCGAATGCGGGAAACACTGAGACCCAGTACTTC	CASSYSNAGNTETQYF
TRBV6-5	-	-	TRBJ1-2	TGTGCCAGCAGACTAGTTAGCGGGCAGAACTATGGCTACACCTTC	CASRLVSGQNYGYTF
TRBV2	-	-	TRBJ2-7	TGTGCCAGCGGGGGGACTGGCTACGAGCAGTACTTC	CASGGTGYEQYF
TRBV18	-	TRBD1	TRBJ1-2	TGTGCCAGCTCACCGACAGGGGAAGCTAACTATGGCTACACCTTC	CASSPTGEANYGYTF
TRBV9	-	-	TRBJ2-1	TGTGCCAGCAGCGCCCGGCGGGTGGGGCACAATGAGCAGTTCTTC	CASSARRVGHNEQFF
TRBV10-1	-	TRBD1	TRBJ2-7	TGCGCCAGCAGTGACCCGGGACAGGGCTACGAGCAGTACTTC	CASSDPGQGYEQYF
TRBV2	-	-	TRBJ2-7	TGTGCCAGCAGTGTAGGTAAGGGCCACTACGAGCAGTACTTC	CASSVGKGHYEQYF
TRBV27	many	-	TRBJ1-6	TGTGCCAGCAGCCTTGGGACGGGAGGAGACTCACCCCTCCACTTT	CASSLGTGGDSPLHF
TRBV7-2	once	-	TRBJ1-2	TGTGCCAGCAGCTTAGGACCGATATATGGCTACACCTTC	CASSLGPIYGYTF
TRBV15	-	-	TRBJ2-2	TGTGCCACCAGCAGAACCCCTCCCAAACAGGGCCTTACTCCCGGGGAGCTGTTTTTT	CATSRTPPKQGLTPGELFF
TRBV10-3	-	-	TRBJ1-2	TGTGCCATCAGTGATGGAGTAGGGGGGTCTGGCTACACCTTC	CAISDGVGGSGYTF
TRBV30	few	TRBD2	TRBJ2-3	TGTGCCTGGAGTGTATTAGCGGGAGGGGATACGCAGTATTTT	CAWSVLAGGDTQYF
TRBV5-1	once	-	TRBJ2-7	TGCGCCAGCAGCTTGGACGTCATGGGATACGAGCAGTACTTC	CASSLDVMGYEQYF
TRBV7-2	-	-	TRBJ2-5	TGTGCCAGCAGCTTAAACGACCTAGCGCTAGAGACCCAGTACTTC	CASSLNDLALETQYF
TRBV30	-	-	TRBJ2-3	TGTGCGTCGACCCAAGGGTTCGATACGCAGTATTTT	CASTQGFDTQYF
TRBV18	-	-	TRBJ2-7	TGTGCCAGCTCACGGGAGACAGGAGTATACGAGCAGTACTTC	CASSRETGVYEQYF
TRBV11-3	-	TRBD2	TRBJ2-2	TGTGCCAGCAGCTTAGGGACTAGCGGCTTGTGGGGCACCGGGGAGCTGTTTTTT	CASSLGTSGLWGTGELFF
TRBV7-2	-	-	TRBJ1-1	TGTGCCAGCAGCTTAGCTGGGGCAGGGACTGAAGCTTTCTTT	CASSLAGAGTEAFF
TRBV28	-	TRBD1	TRBJ2-7	TGTGCCAGCAGTTCTTGGACAGGAGTGTACGAGCAGTACTTC	CASSSWTGVYEQYF
TRBV18	-	TRBD2	TRBJ2-2	TGTGCCAGCTCACCAAGCGGGAGGGCCTACACCGGGGAGCTGTTTTTT	CASSPSGRAYTGELFF
TRBV5-6	-	-	TRBJ1-4	TGTGCCAGCAGCTTGGACAGCTATGAAAAACTGTTTTTT	CASSLDSYEKLFF
TRBV7-9	-	TRBD2	TRBJ2-7	TGTGCCAGCAGCTTAGACGGGGGGACCTACGAGCAGTACTTC	CASSLDGGTYEQYF
TRBV6-1	-	-	TRBJ1-1	TGTGCCAGCAGGAAGGGGACTCTTGGTACCGAAGCTTTCTTT	CASRKGTLGTEAFF
TRBV30	-	-	TRBJ1-4	TGTGCCTGGAGTGGGAGTCCTAATGAAAAACTGTTTTTT	CAWSGSPNEKLFF
TRBV6-5	-	TRBD1	TRBJ2-7	TGTGCCAGCAGAACGACAGGGAATTCCTACGAGCAGTACTTC	CASRTTGNSYEQYF
TRBV7-9	-	-	TRBJ2-7	TGTGCCAGCAGCTCCATGCGGGGCTTTACCTACGAGCAGTACTTC	CASSSMRGFTYEQYF